This TCR beta chain was sequenced during a study of T cell repertoires in ileal Crohn's disease. Study-level background: About half of patients got postoperative therapy: about a dozen thiopurines, around 19 anti-TNF. Study conclusions and caveats: All patients with clonality above 26.8% had endoscopic recurrence.

Approximately 510 nanograms of biopsy DNA per sample underwent TCRB immunosequencing. Data came from immunoSEQ multiplex PCR; TCRdb stores just in-frame clones and leaves some out. The data hold fewer than 8,000 clones, with 60% to 80% observed a single time. Concerning this clone itself: Its antigen is unknown.

Losses at the gene ends were 6 bases for V and 4 bases for J; bases not matched to a gene: 7. CDR1 MDHEN and CDR2 SYDVKM come from the germline V gene. This CDR3 spans 14 amino acids. Sequencing was performed on ileal tissue. The sequence derives from an adult with Crohn's disease. The rearrangement joins TRBV28 to TRBJ2-7; 9 bases match TRBD1. CDR3 region: CASSYTGGEYEQYF. The CDR3 nucleotides are TGTGCCAGCAGCTATACAGGGGGCGAATACGAGCAGTACTTC.